The TCR beta chain under discussion was sequenced for a study of metastatic and nonmetastatic thyroid tumors. Study summary: Thyroid patients, malignant and benign, had repertoires compared across blood and tumor or nodule tissue. Study results and caveats: Malignant thyroid tumors reportedly exceeded benign nodules significantly in TCR beta diversity, with the difference appearing in blood and tumor.

In germline, CDR1 is MDHEN, CDR2 SYDVKM. V lost 2 bases to trimming and J lost 2 bases, with 18 bases between them. This CDR3 has 17 amino acids. By proportion, this clone is medium-sized. Its antigen is unidentified. Authors' methods: Clinicopathological groups differed in CDR3, with these differences serving to build a distant-metastasis classifier for papillary thyroid cancer. TCRdb re-analyzed the PCR reads using MiXCR. The V and J calls and clone size are TCRdb's, not the authors'. Of about 13,000 clones in the sample, 28% were seen once. Until they underwent thyroid surgery, no patient had received any treatment.

This chain joins TRBV28 and TRBJ1-2; D gene unclear. Source material: tumor tissue. The clonotype comes from a female donor with papillary thyroid cancer or a benign thyroid nodule (not recorded which). Some clones in this sample may be carry-over from other donors' samples. DNA for the CDR3: TGTGCCAGCAGTTTAGGATCTATGGCAGAGGAAAACTATGGCTACACCTTC. This sequence encodes CASSLGSMAEENYGYTF.